The clone carrying this T cell receptor beta chain has just one count. Antigen specificity is unknown. The record originates from a study of T cell repertoires in cytomegalovirus infection. Study as a whole: CMV infection and matching HLA type were both indicated by public TCR beta signatures.

Germline lookup yields CDR1 SGHRS and CDR2 YFSETQ. Trimming pared 9 bases from V and 2 bases from J, leaving 11 bases between. The CDR3 is 12 residues long. MiXCR, applied by TCRdb to the reads, yields one record per CDR3 protein. The top ten hold 31% of the sample, which has 150,000 to 200,000 distinct CDR3 sequences, under 30% seen once. Findings and caveats of the study: The ex vivo response was dominated by HLA-C-restricted CMV-specific TCR beta clonotypes. The cumulative frequency of public TCR beta families identified carriers of CMV plus the relevant HLA.

Sequences were obtained from PBMCs. The chain combines TRBV5-1 with TRBJ1-1, with D unresolved. The receptor comes from a human donor in good health (CMV status not recorded). Some clones in this sample may be carry-over from other donors' samples. The CDR3 DNA is TGCGCCACGAGGACGGAAAACACTGAAGCTTTCTTT. This codes for CATRTENTEAFF.